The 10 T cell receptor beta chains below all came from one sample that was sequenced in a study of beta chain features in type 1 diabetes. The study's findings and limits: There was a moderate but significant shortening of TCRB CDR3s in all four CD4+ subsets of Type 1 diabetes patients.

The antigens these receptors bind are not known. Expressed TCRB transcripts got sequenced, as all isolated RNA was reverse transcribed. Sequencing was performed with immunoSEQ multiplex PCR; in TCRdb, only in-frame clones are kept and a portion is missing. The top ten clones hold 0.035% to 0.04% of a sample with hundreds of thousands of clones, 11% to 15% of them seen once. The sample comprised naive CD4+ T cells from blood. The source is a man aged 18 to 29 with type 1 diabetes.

The CDR3 sequence: CASSPAALVNGSPLHF. Here the CDR3 DNA reads TGTGCCAGCAGCCCCGCTGCGCTGGTCAATGGTTCACCCCTCCACTTT. The chain uses TRBV7-2 and TRBJ1-6, with unresolved D. V was shortened by 5 bases and J by 9 bases, with 20 bases between the two germline ends. The CDR3 consists of 16 residues. Germline V CDR1 and CDR2: SGHTA, FQGNSA.

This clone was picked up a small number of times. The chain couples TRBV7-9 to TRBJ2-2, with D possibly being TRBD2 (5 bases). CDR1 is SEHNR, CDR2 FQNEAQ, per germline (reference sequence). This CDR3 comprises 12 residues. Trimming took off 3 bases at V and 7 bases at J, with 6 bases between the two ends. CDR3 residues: CASSFRDGELFF. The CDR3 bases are TGTGCCAGCAGCTTTCGGGACGGGGAGCTGTTTTTT.

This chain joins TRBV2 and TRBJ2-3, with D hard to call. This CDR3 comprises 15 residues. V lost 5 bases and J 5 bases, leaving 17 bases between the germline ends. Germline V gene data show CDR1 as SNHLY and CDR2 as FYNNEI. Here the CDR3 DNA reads TGTGCCAGCAGTCTCTTCGGGCCTGAAGGAGATACGCAGTATTTT. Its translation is CASSLFGPEGDTQYF.

The CDR3 DNA follows: TGTGCCAGCAGCTTAGGGGGACTAGCGGGAGATACGCAGTATTTT. It encodes CASSLGGLAGDTQYF. J is TRBJ2-3 and V is TRBV7-9, with TRBD2 matching over 12 bases. V was pared by 1 base and J by 5 bases, with 1 base of the junction left unmatched. Germline assignment: CDR1 SEHNR and CDR2 FQNEAQ (reference sequence). The CDR3 totals 15 residues.

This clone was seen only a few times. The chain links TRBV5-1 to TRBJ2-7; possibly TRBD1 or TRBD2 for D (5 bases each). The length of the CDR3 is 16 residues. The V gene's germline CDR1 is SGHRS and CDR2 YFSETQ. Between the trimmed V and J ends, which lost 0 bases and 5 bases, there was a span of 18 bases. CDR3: CASSLALAGTDNEQYF. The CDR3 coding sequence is TGCGCCAGCAGCTTGGCCCTCGCCGGGACCGACAACGAGCAGTACTTC.

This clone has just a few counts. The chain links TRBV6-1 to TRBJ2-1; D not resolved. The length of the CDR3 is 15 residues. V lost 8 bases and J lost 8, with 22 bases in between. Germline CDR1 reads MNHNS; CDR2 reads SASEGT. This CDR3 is CASSSRSPPGDEQFF. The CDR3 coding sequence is TGTGCCAGCTCCTCGCGCTCACCGCCTGGAGATGAGCAGTTCTTC.

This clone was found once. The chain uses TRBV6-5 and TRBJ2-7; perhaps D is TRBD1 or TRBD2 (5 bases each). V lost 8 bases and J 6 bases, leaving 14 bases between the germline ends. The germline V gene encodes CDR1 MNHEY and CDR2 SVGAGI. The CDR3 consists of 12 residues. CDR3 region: CASREGVSEQYF. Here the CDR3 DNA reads TGTGCCAGCCGGGAAGGGGTAAGCGAGCAGTACTTC.

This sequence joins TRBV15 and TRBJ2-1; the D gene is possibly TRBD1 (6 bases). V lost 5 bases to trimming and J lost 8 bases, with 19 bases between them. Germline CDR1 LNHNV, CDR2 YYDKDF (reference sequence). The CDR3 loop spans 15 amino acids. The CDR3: CATSLRPGVGDEQFF. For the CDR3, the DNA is TGTGCCACCAGCTTAAGGCCAGGGGTAGGGGATGAGCAGTTCTTC.

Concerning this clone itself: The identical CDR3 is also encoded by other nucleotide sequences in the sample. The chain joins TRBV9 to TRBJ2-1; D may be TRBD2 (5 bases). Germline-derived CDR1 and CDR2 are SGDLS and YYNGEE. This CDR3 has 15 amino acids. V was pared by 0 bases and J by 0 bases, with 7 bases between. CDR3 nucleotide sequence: TGTGCCAGCAGCGTAGGAGGGAACTCCTACAATGAGCAGTTCTTC. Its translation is CASSVGGNSYNEQFF.

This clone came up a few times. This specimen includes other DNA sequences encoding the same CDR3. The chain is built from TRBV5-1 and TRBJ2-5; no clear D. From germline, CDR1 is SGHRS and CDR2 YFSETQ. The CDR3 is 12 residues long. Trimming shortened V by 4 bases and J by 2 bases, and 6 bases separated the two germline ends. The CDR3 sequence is CASSPGQETQYF. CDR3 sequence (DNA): TGCGCCAGCAGCCCCGGTCAAGAGACCCAGTACTTC.